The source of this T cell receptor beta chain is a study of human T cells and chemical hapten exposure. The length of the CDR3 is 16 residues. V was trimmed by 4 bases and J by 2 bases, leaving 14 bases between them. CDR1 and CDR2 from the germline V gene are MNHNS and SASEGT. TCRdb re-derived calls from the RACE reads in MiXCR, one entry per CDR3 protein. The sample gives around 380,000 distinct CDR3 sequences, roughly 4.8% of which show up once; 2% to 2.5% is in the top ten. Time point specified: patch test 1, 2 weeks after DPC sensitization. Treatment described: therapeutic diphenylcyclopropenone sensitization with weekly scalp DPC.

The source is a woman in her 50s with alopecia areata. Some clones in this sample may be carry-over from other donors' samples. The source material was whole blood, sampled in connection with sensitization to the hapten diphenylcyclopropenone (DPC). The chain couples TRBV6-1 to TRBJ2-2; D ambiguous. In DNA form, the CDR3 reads TGTGCCAGCAGTGTCCACCCCAGACTTAACACCGGGGAGCTGTTTTTT. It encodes CASSVHPRLNTGELFF.